This T cell receptor (beta chain) was found in a study of blood T cell repertoires in COVID-19. Judged by abundance, this clone is medium-sized. Source study methods: Scientists estimated how many nucleated cells there were by amplifying reference gene primers. TCRdb keeps only in-frame clones here, not all; method: immunoSEQ multiplex PCR. D and trimming were read from the DNA, whereas the V and J calls and clone size are those reported in that table. The sample holds roughly 200,000 clones, around 81% seen once. Sample: peripheral blood. The sequence was obtained from a man aged 50-59 years with active or convalescent COVID-19.

The CDR3: CASSYPPDGGSSQYF. CDR3 DNA: TGTGCCAGCAGTTACCCCCCCGACGGGGGGTCATCGCAGTATTTT. The J gene is TRBJ2-3, the V gene TRBV6-6, with 7 bases that match TRBD2. The CDR3 has 15 amino acids. The trim removed 2 bases at V and 10 bases at J, leaving 12 bases unmatched. The V gene's germline CDR1 is MNHNY and CDR2 SVGAGI (reference sequence).